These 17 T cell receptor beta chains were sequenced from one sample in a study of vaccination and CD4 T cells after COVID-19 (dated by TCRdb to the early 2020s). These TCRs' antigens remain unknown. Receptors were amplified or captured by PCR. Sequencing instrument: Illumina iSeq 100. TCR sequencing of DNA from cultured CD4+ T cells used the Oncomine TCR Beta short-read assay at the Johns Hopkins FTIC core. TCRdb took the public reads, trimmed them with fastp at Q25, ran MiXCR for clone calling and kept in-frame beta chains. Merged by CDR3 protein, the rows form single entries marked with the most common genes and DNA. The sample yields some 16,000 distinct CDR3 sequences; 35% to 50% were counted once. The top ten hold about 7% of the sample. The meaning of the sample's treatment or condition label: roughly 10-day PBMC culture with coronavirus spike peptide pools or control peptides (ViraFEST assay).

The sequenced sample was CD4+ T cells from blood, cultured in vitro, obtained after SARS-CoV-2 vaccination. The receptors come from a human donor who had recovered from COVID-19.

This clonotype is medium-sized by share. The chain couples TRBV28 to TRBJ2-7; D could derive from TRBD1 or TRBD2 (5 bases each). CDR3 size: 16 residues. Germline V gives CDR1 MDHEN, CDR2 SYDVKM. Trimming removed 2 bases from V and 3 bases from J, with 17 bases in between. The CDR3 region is CASSLGGFGVHYEQYF. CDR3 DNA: TGTGCCAGCAGTTTAGGGGGTTTTGGGGTTCACTACGAGCAGTACTTC.

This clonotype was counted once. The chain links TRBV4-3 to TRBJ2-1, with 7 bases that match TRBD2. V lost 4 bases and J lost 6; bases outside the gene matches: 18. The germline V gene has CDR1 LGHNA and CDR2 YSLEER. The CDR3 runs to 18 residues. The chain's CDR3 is CASSPRSPGIAGPNEQFF. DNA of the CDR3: TGCGCCAGCAGCCCCCGCTCCCCGGGTATAGCGGGCCCCAATGAGCAGTTCTTC.

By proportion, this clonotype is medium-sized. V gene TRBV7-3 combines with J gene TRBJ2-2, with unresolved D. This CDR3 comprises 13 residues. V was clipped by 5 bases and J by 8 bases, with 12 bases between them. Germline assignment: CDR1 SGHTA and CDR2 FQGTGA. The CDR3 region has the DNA TGTGCCAGCAGCCGACTTTCTGTGGGGGAGCTGTTTTTT. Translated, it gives CASSRLSVGELFF.

In DNA form, the CDR3 reads TGCGCCAGCAGCCCTACGCCGGGTGACTCTGGGGCCAACGTCCTGACTTTC. Translated, it gives CASSPTPGDSGANVLTF. The chain recombines TRBV4-1 with TRBJ2-6; no clear D. The CDR3 contains 17 residues. Germline V lookup: CDR1 MGHRA, CDR2 YSYEKL. V lost 4 bases to trimming and J lost 0 bases, with 13 bases between them.

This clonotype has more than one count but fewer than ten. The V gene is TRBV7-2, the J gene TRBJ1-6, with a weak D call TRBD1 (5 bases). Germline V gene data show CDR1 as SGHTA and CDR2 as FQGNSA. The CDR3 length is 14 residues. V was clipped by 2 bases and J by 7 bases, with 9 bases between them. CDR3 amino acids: CASSLLGENSPLHF. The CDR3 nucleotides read TGTGCCAGCAGCTTATTGGGGGAGAATTCACCCCTCCACTTT.

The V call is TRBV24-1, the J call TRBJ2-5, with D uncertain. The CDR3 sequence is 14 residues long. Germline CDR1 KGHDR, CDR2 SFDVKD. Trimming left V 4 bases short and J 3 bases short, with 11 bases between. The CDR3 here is CATSDSRTKETQYF. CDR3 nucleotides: TGTGCCACCAGTGACTCTAGAACGAAAGAGACCCAGTACTTC.

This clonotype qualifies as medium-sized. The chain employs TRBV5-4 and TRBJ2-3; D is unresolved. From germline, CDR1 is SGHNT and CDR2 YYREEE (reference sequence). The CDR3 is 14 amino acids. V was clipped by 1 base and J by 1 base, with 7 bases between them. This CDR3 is CASSLNSGTDTQYF. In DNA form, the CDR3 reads TGTGCCAGCAGCTTGAACTCCGGCACAGATACGCAGTATTTT.

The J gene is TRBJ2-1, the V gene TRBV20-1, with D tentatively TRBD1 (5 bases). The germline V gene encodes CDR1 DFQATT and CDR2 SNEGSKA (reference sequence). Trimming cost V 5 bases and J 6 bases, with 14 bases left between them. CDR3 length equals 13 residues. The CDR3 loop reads CSASPTVCNEQFF. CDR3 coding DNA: TGCAGTGCTTCCCCGACAGTCTGCAATGAGCAGTTCTTC.

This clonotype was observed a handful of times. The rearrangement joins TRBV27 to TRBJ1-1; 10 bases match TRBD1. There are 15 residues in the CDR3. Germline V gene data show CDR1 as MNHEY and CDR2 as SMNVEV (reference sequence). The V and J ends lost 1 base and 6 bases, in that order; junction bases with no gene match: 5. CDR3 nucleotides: TGTGCCAGCAGTTTATACCGGGACAGGGGCTCTGAAGCTTTCTTT. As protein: CASSLYRDRGSEAFF.

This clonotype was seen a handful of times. The CDR3 DNA reads TGCAGTGCTGCCCATACTAGCGTAACCGGGGAGCTGTTTTTT. Its protein is CSAAHTSVTGELFF. The gene calls are TRBV20-1 and TRBJ2-2, with 7 bases that match TRBD2. The length of the CDR3 is 14 residues. V shed 5 bases, J shed 5 bases, and the junction held 8 bases outside the gene matches. Germline V gene lookup returns CDR1 DFQATT and CDR2 SNEGSKA (reference sequence).

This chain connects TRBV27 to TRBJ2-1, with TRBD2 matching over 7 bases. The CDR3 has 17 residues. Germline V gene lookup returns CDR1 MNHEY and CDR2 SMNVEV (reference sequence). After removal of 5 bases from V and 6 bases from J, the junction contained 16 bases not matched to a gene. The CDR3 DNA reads TGTGCCAGCAGTACCCGGGTGGGGGAGGGAGGGACCAATGAGCAGTTCTTC. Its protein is CASSTRVGEGGTNEQFF.

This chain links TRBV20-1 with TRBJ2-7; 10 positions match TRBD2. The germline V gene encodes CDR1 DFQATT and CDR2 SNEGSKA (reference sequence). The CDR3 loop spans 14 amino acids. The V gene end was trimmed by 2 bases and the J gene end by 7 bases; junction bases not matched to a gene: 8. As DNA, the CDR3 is TGCAGTGCTAGAATAGCGGGAGGTCTTGGGGAGCAGTACTTC. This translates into CSARIAGGLGEQYF.

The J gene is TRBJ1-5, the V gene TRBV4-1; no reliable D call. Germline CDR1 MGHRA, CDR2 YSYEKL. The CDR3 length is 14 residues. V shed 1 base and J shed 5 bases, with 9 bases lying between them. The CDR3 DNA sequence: TGCGCCAGCAGCCAAGGGGGTGGGGATCAGCCCCAGCATTTT. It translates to CASSQGGGDQPQHF.

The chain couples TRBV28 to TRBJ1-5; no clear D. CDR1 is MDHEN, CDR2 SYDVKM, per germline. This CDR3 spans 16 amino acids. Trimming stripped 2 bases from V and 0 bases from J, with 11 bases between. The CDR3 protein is CASSLEPNDSNQPQHF. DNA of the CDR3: TGTGCCAGCAGTTTAGAGCCAAATGATAGCAATCAGCCCCAGCATTTT.

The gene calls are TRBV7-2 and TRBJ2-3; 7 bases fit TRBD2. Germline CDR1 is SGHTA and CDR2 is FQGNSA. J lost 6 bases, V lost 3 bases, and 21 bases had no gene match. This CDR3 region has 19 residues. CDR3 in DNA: TGTGCCAGCAGCTTGAGGGGTTCCGCGGGAGCAAGATTTAGGGATACGCAGTATTTT. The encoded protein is CASSLRGSAGARFRDTQYF.

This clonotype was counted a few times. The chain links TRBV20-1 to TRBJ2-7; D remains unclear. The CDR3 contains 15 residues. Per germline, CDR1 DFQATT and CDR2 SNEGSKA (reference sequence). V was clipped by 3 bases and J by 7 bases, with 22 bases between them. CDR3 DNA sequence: TGCAGTGCTAGGAGGTCGGGTCCGAGCCCCAGGGAGCAGTACTTC. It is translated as CSARRSGPSPREQYF.

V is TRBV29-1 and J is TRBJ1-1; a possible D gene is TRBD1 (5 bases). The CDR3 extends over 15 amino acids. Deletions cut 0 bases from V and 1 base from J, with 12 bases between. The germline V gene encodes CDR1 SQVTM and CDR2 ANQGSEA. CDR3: CSVEEWAGQNTEAFF. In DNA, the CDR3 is TGCAGCGTTGAAGAATGGGCAGGGCAGAACACTGAAGCTTTCTTT.